This TCR beta chain was recorded in a study of T cell changes during pregnancy in multiple sclerosis. Looked up from germline, CDR1 is SGHAT and CDR2 is FQNNGV. The CDR3 totals 17 residues. V gave up 4 bases and J gave up 2 bases; unmatched junction bases: 6. Produced via immunoSEQ multiplex PCR; TCRdb's table is partial and in-frame only. The sample has around 30,000 clones, roughly nine tenths seen once. V usage is TRBV11-2 and J usage is TRBJ2-3; 13 positions match TRBD2. This receptor was taken from a female donor with multiple sclerosis, enrolled in a pregnancy study. The sample consisted of CD8+ T cells from peripheral blood mononuclear cells, taken in the second trimester of pregnancy. The CDR3 loop reads CASSSPTSGRNTDTQYF. CDR3 DNA sequence: TGTGCCAGCAGCTCCCCGACTAGCGGGAGGAACACAGATACGCAGTATTTT.